Listed below are T cell receptor beta chains from one sample, sequenced in a study of blood T cells in healthy people across ages. TCRdb fed the 5' RACE reads into MiXCR, producing one record per CDR3 protein. The table has fewer than 2,000,000 distinct CDR3 sequences, 30% to 35% seen once. The specimen was blood. The receptors shown here come from a woman between 25 and 40 years old in good health. Both conserved end residues are part of each CDR3. Each record gives: J gene, CDR3 length, clone size, V gene, D gene, CDR3 protein, CDR3 DNA. A D gene is named only where the DNA matches it firmly. For some rows the clone size is stated as once, few or many, or as a class when expanded; others skip it.

j_call: TRBJ2-1; cdr3_length: 15; clone_size: once; v_call: TRBV6-1; d_call: TRBD2; cdr3_aa: CASSETSGAANEQFF; cdr3_nt: TGTGCCAGCAGTGAGACTAGCGGAGCGGCCAATGAGCAGTTCTTC
j_call: TRBJ2-3; cdr3_length: 12; clone_size: -; v_call: TRBV10-3; d_call: TRBD2; cdr3_aa: CAITGGGDTQYF; cdr3_nt: TGTGCCATCACCGGGGGGGGAGATACGCAGTATTTT
j_call: TRBJ1-5; cdr3_length: 13; clone_size: -; v_call: TRBV7-9; d_call: -; cdr3_aa: CATEGESNQPQHF; cdr3_nt: TGTGCCACCGAGGGGGAAAGCAATCAGCCCCAGCATTTT
j_call: TRBJ2-3; cdr3_length: 14; clone_size: -; v_call: TRBV24-1; d_call: -; cdr3_aa: CATSDPAGTDTQYF; cdr3_nt: TGTGCCACCAGTGACCCCGCAGGCACAGATACGCAGTATTTT
j_call: TRBJ2-3; cdr3_length: 17; clone_size: -; v_call: TRBV29-1; d_call: TRBD2; cdr3_aa: CSVEDLAGGWFADTQYF; cdr3_nt: TGCAGCGTTGAAGACCTAGCGGGAGGATGGTTCGCAGATACGCAGTATTTT
j_call: TRBJ2-7; cdr3_length: 13; clone_size: -; v_call: TRBV6-2/TRBV6-3; d_call: -; cdr3_aa: CASREFGTYEQYF; cdr3_nt: TGTGCCAGCAGGGAGTTTGGTACCTACGAGCAGTACTTC
j_call: TRBJ1-4; cdr3_length: 16; clone_size: -; v_call: TRBV29-1; d_call: TRBD1; cdr3_aa: CSGRPGQTIPNEKLFF; cdr3_nt: TGCAGCGGACGTCCGGGACAGACTATACCTAATGAAAAACTGTTTTTT
j_call: TRBJ1-2; cdr3_length: 12; clone_size: few; v_call: TRBV7-9; d_call: -; cdr3_aa: CASSERTDGYTF; cdr3_nt: TGTGCCAGCAGCGAAAGGACAGATGGCTACACCTTC
j_call: TRBJ2-7; cdr3_length: 15; clone_size: -; v_call: TRBV11-2; d_call: -; cdr3_aa: CASSETGRRLDEQYF; cdr3_nt: TGTGCCAGCAGTGAGACAGGGAGGAGGCTCGACGAGCAGTACTTC
j_call: TRBJ1-6; cdr3_length: 14; clone_size: few; v_call: TRBV28; d_call: -; cdr3_aa: CASSLAGSNSPLHF; cdr3_nt: TGTGCCAGCAGTTTAGCGGGGAGTAATTCACCCCTCCACTTT
j_call: TRBJ2-1; cdr3_length: 14; clone_size: few; v_call: TRBV9; d_call: -; cdr3_aa: CASSGPGGGNEQFF; cdr3_nt: TGTGCCAGCAGCGGACCCGGAGGGGGCAATGAGCAGTTCTTC
j_call: TRBJ1-2; cdr3_length: 13; clone_size: few; v_call: TRBV18; d_call: TRBD1; cdr3_aa: CASSRGTDYGYTF; cdr3_nt: TGCGCCAGCAGCCGTGGGACAGACTATGGCTACACCTTC
j_call: TRBJ1-2; cdr3_length: 14; clone_size: -; v_call: TRBV11-2; d_call: -; cdr3_aa: CASSPESQFYGYTF; cdr3_nt: TGTGCCAGCAGCCCGGAATCACAGTTTTATGGCTACACCTTC
j_call: TRBJ1-2; cdr3_length: 14; clone_size: -; v_call: TRBV4-1; d_call: -; cdr3_aa: CANRLPGRGLGYTF; cdr3_nt: TGCGCCAACAGGCTCCCGGGACGCGGACTGGGCTACACCTTC